The clone carrying this T cell receptor (beta chain) was detected only once. Clones were read by immunoSEQ multiplex PCR, and TCRdb kept only the in-frame ones, dropping some. The repertoire includes roughly 250,000 clones, approximately 86% of them detected once, and around 3.3% sits in the top ten. These data come from a study of blood T cell repertoires in COVID-19. Overall study: T cells, B-cell-depleted T cells, or PBMCs provided the cDNA or gDNA that served as material.

V trimming: 6 bases; J trimming: 3 bases; junction bases outside the gene matches: 5. CDR3 length: 13 amino acids. Germline V lookup: CDR1 MNHEY, CDR2 SMNVEV (reference sequence). V and J are TRBV27 and TRBJ2-7; 7 bases are shared with TRBD1. Sequencing used PBMCs or T cells enriched from blood (not recorded which). The source of this sequence is a woman aged 40-49 years with acute COVID-19. The CDR3 spells CASSWDRHYEQYF. The DNA of the CDR3 is TGTGCCAGCAGCTGGGACAGACACTACGAGCAGTACTTC.